The subject of this entry is one T cell receptor beta chain. In the original workflow: From reference gene primer amplification, estimates of nucleated cell counts were derived. Sequenced by immunoSEQ multiplex PCR; TCRdb stores in-frame clones only, minus some. V, J and clone size reflect that table, while D and trimming were determined from the DNA. The top ten clones hold about 17% of a sample with 80,000 to 100,000 clones, approximately 86% of them seen once. The record originates from a study of blood T cell repertoires in COVID-19. Across the study: PBMCs, B-cell-depleted T cells, or T cells were the source of the cDNA or gDNA that made up the material.

CDR1 and CDR2 from the germline V gene are SGHTA and FQGTGA. The CDR3 spans 16 residues. J was trimmed by 0 bases and V by 3 bases; bases with no gene match: 2. The chain is built from TRBV7-3 and TRBJ2-3, with TRBD2 matching over 11 bases. The specimen sequenced was peripheral blood. The clonotype comes from a woman older than 75 with acute or convalescent COVID-19. Here the CDR3 reads CASSLGLAASTDTQYF. The CDR3 bases are TGTGCCAGCAGCTTGGGACTAGCGGCTAGCACAGATACGCAGTATTTT.